This T cell receptor beta chain was retrieved from a study of blood T cell repertoires in COVID-19. Turning to the study itself: Italy, Spain and the United States were the sources of the convalescent and acute COVID-19 samples. Sources were T cells, B-cell-depleted T cells, or PBMCs; the material itself was cDNA or gDNA.

The protocol was immunoSEQ multiplex PCR, while the TCRdb copy is restricted to in-frame clones and leaves out a portion. The sample lists some 45,000 clones, almost 95% occurring once. Germline CDR1 is LNHDA and CDR2 is SQIVND (reference sequence). Trimming pared 5 bases from V and 2 bases from J, leaving 16 bases between. This CDR3 spans 15 amino acids. The sequenced material came from peripheral blood. This TCR came from a man aged 50 to 59 with active COVID-19. The chain is built from TRBV19 and TRBJ2-7, with D maybe TRBD2 (6 bases). The CDR3: CASSWVAEPTYEQYF. The CDR3 nucleotides are TGTGCCAGTAGTTGGGTAGCGGAACCAACCTACGAGCAGTACTTC.